The clone carrying this T cell receptor beta chain was seen only a few times. This record belongs to a study of regulatory T cells in long-lasting Graves disease. This sample's time point: newly diagnosed GD, antithyroid drugs for less than 3 months. PBMCs were the source of the RNA used for TCR sequencing. Patients came through an endocrinology department, and that department was in Xi'an, China. The CDR3 contains 14 residues. CDR1 and CDR2 from the germline V gene are KGHSY and FQNENV. V was cut by 2 bases and J by 1 base, with 6 bases left in between. Through Arm-PCR of CDR3 regions and iRepertoire HTBI primers, TCR beta libraries were built. TCRdb passed the multiplex PCR reads through MiXCR, listing each CDR3 protein once. The sample lists about 470,000 distinct CDR3 sequences; 15% were seen once. The same sample was also studied in work on T cells in Graves' hyperthyroidism and ophthalmopathy. From that report: Graves' hyperthyroidism without ophthalmopathy progression within 18 months was termed stable. Participants, patients aged 18 to 65, had newly diagnosed hyperthyroidism with a duration under 2 months.

Material: peripheral blood mononuclear cells (PBMCs), obtained at new diagnosis, from a patient treated with antithyroid drugs. The sequence was collected from a woman aged 30 to 39 with Graves disease. The rearrangement joins TRBV16 to TRBJ1-5, with D tentatively TRBD1 (5 bases). As DNA, the CDR3 is TGTGCCAGCAGCCAACGACAGAGCAATCAGCCCCAGCATTTT. Its translation: CASSQRQSNQPQHF.